The 16 T cell receptor beta chains below come from one sample, sequenced in a study of OX40 agonist ivuxolimab in advanced cancers. Sequencing was performed with immunoSEQ multiplex PCR; in TCRdb, only in-frame clones are kept and a portion is missing. The table records around 15,000 clones, around 65% of them present only once. The specimen was CD4+ or CD8+ T cells sorted from blood, collected in a trial of the OX40 agonist ivuxolimab. The origin of the receptors is an adult with an advanced solid tumor such as melanoma, head and neck, liver or kidney cancer.

The genes are TRBV19 and TRBJ2-1, with 9 bases identical to TRBD2. In germline, CDR1 is LNHDA, CDR2 SQIVND (reference sequence). Unmatched junction bases numbered 5, after V lost 7 bases and J lost 4 bases. The CDR3 length is 14 residues. DNA of the CDR3: TGTGCCAGTACCATAGCGGGGGTTTACAATGAGCAGTTCTTC. Protein product: CASTIAGVYNEQFF.

V and J are TRBV29-1 and TRBJ1-1; unclear D gene. Germline lookup yields CDR1 SQVTM and CDR2 ANQGSEA. CDR3 size: 13 residues. V lost 3 bases to trimming and J lost 0 bases, with 8 bases between them. In nucleotides, the CDR3 is TGCAGCGTTGATACGGGGATGAACACTGAAGCTTTCTTT. This codes for CSVDTGMNTEAFF.

The table lists this clone with a few counts. This chain joins TRBV19 and TRBJ2-1; no firm D call. Germline assignment: CDR1 LNHDA and CDR2 SQIVND (reference sequence). This CDR3 has 12 amino acids. V gave up 6 bases and J gave up 1 base, with 4 bases separating them. CDR3 DNA: TGTGCCAGTAGCTGGTCCTACAATGAGCAGTTCTTC. This gives the protein CASSWSYNEQFF.

The CDR3 nucleotides read TGTGCCAGCAGCTTAGGAAAGGGAGCGCAGTACTTC. Translated, it gives CASSLGKGAQYF. The chain employs TRBV5-8 and TRBJ2-7; a weak D match, TRBD2 (5 bases). The CDR3 runs to 12 residues. Trimming pared 2 bases from V and 9 bases from J, leaving 12 bases between. Germline V gene lookup returns CDR1 SGHTS and CDR2 YDEGEE.

This chain uses TRBV29-1 with TRBJ2-1; TRBD2 matches at 7 bases. Germline V gene data show CDR1 as SQVTM and CDR2 as ANQGSEA. The CDR3 is 16 amino acids. The J segment lost 6 bases and the V segment lost 1 base, leaving 12 bases of the junction unmatched. The CDR3: CSVEAYLLARSNEQFF. The CDR3 bases are TGCAGCGTTGAAGCATACTTACTAGCGCGCTCCAATGAGCAGTTCTTC.

This clone is medium-sized by share. The chain employs TRBV7-9 and TRBJ1-2; no reliable D call. CDR1 is SEHNR, CDR2 FQNEAQ, per germline (reference sequence). The CDR3 extends over 15 amino acids. V was cut by 5 bases and J by 3 bases, with 16 bases left in between. CDR3 loop: CASSPGASAYYGYTF. CDR3 in DNA: TGTGCCAGCAGCCCAGGCGCGTCCGCGTACTATGGCTACACCTTC.

The chain links TRBV5-1 to TRBJ1-3, with a tentative D call TRBD1 (6 bases). The V gene's germline CDR1 is SGHRS and CDR2 YFSETQ. The ends were cut back, 3 bases at V and 2 bases at J, with 12 bases in the middle. The CDR3 consists of 15 residues. DNA of the CDR3: TGCGCCAGCAGCTATTTAGGACAGCCTGGAAACACCATATATTTT. Protein: CASSYLGQPGNTIYF.

CDR3 loop: CASSEVDGTDTQYF. The CDR3 nucleotides read TGTGCCAGCAGTGAAGTTGACGGCACAGATACGCAGTATTTT. V usage is TRBV2 and J usage is TRBJ2-3; no clear D. The V gene lost 1 base and the J gene lost 1 base, with 6 bases spanning the gap. In germline, CDR1 is SNHLY, CDR2 FYNNEI. CDR3 size: 14 residues.

This clone showed up just a few times. The chain uses TRBV30 and TRBJ2-7, with 7 bases aligning to TRBD2. Trimming at V came to 3 bases and at J to 0 bases, leaving 2 bases not matched to a gene. CDR1 is GTSNPN, CDR2 SVGIG, per germline (reference sequence). The CDR3 covers 13 residues. The CDR3 nucleotides read TGTGCCTGGAGCGGGGGGAGCTCCTACGAGCAGTACTTC. Its translation is CAWSGGSSYEQYF.

This chain connects TRBV5-1 to TRBJ1-5; D is undetermined. The germline V and J ends were trimmed by 7 bases and 7 bases, with 12 bases remaining between them. The CDR3 sequence is 12 residues long. CDR1 is SGHRS, CDR2 YFSETQ, per germline. This CDR3 is CASPQGDQPQHF. DNA of the CDR3: TGCGCCAGCCCCCAAGGAGACCAGCCCCAGCATTTT.

This clone was found a few times. The gene calls are TRBV11-1 and TRBJ2-3, with 9 bases aligning to TRBD2. Germline V gene lookup returns CDR1 SGHAT and CDR2 FQDESV (reference sequence). J lost 0 bases, V lost 5 bases, and 6 bases had no gene match. This CDR3 contains 16 residues. CDR3 sequence reads: CASSLTSGSSTDTQYF. Here the CDR3 DNA reads TGTGCCAGCAGCCTGACTAGCGGCTCTAGCACAGATACGCAGTATTTT.

This chain joins TRBV6-1 and TRBJ2-7; D unclear. This CDR3 contains 13 residues. Germline V gene sequence: CDR1 MNHNS, CDR2 SASEGT. Trimming removed 4 bases at V and 0 bases at J, with 7 bases between. The CDR3 DNA reads as TGTGCCAGCAGTGCCAGGAACTCCTACGAGCAGTACTTC. This sequence encodes CASSARNSYEQYF.

This clone was counted once. The chain recombines TRBV2 with TRBJ2-7, with 8 nucleotides matching TRBD1. Germline-derived CDR1 and CDR2 are SNHLY and FYNNEI. The trim removed 5 bases at V and 3 bases at J, leaving 12 bases unmatched. The CDR3 runs to 16 residues. In nucleotides, the CDR3 is TGTGCCAGCAGTCCGCAAATCTCCGGGACAGGCTACGAGCAGTACTTC. Translating gives CASSPQISGTGYEQYF.

This clone is medium-sized (0.01 to 0.1%). V and J are TRBV4-1 and TRBJ2-5, with TRBD1 matching over 10 bases. The CDR3 sequence is 15 residues long. J gave up 5 bases and V 2 bases, and 5 bases lay outside the gene matches. Germline CDR1 and CDR2: MGHRA and YSYEKL. CDR3 sequence reads: CASSQRDRGWETQYF. The CDR3 nucleotides are TGCGCCAGCAGCCAAAGGGACAGGGGTTGGGAGACCCAGTACTTC.

V usage is TRBV11-2 and J usage is TRBJ2-7; TRBD1 agrees at 7 bases. J lost 3 bases, V lost 1 base, and 0 bases had no gene match. The germline V gene has CDR1 SGHAT and CDR2 FQNNGV. The CDR3 is 13 residues long. CDR3 in amino acids: CASSLGDSYEQYF. CDR3 DNA sequence: TGTGCCAGCAGCTTAGGGGACAGCTACGAGCAGTACTTC.

CDR3 residues: CASSFESSSGNTIYF. CDR3 in DNA: TGTGCCAGCAGTTTTGAGAGCAGCTCTGGAAACACCATATATTTT. J is TRBJ1-3 and V is TRBV28; D remains ambiguous. There are 15 residues in the CDR3. Between the trimmed V and J ends, which lost 3 bases and 0 bases, there was a span of 9 bases. The germline CDR1 and CDR2 sequences are MDHEN and SYDVKM.